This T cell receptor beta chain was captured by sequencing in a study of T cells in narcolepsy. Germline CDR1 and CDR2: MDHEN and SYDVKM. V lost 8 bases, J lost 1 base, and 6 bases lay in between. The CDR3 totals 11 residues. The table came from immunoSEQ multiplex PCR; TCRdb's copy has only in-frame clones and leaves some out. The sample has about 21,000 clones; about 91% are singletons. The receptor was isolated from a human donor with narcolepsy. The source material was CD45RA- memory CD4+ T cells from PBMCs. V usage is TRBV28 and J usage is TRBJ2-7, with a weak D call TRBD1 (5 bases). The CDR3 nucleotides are TGTGCCAGCCAGGGATCCTACGAGCAGTACTTC. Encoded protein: CASQGSYEQYF.